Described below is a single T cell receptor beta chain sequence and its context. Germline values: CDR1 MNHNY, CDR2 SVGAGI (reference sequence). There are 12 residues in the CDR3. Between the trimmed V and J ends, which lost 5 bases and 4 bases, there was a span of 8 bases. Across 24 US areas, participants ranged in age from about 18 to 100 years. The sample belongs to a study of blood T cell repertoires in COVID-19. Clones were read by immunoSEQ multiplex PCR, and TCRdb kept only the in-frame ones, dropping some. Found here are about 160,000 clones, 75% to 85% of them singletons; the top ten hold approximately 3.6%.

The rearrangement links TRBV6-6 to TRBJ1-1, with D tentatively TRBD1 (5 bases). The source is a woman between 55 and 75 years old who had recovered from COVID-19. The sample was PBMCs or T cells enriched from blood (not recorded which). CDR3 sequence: CASSPQGTEAFF. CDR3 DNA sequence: TGTGCCAGCAGTCCCCAGGGCACTGAAGCTTTCTTT.